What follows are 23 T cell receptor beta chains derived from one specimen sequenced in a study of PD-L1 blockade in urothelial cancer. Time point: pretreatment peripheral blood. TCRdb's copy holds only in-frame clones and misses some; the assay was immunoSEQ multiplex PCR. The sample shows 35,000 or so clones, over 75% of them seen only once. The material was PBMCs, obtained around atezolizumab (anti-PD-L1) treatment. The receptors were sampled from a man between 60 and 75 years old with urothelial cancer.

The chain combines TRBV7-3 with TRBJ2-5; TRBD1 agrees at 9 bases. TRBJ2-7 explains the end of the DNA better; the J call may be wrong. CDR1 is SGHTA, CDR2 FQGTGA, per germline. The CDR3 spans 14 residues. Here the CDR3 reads CASSSGQGPYEQYF. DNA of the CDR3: TGTGCCAGCAGCTCGGGACAGGGACCCTACGAGCAGTACTTC.

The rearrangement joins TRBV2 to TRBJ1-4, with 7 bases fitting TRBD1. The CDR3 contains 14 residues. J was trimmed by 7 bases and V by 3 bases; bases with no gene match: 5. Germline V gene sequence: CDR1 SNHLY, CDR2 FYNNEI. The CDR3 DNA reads TGTGCCAGCAGTGAGGAGGGGGCAGGTGAAAAACTGTTTTTT. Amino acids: CASSEEGAGEKLFF.

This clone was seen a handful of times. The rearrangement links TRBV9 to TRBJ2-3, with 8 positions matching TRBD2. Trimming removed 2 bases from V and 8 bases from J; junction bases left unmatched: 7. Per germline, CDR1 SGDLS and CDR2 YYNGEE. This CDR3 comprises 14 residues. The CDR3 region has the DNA TGTGCCAGCAGCGTCTTCGGGGGGGAAAGTACGCAGTATTTT. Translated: CASSVFGGESTQYF.

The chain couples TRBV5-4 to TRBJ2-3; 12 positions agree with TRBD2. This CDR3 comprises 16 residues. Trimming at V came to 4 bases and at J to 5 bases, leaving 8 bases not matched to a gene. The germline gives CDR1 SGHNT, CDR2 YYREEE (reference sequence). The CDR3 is CASSPRLAGEGDTQYF. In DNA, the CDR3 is TGTGCCAGCAGCCCGCGACTAGCGGGAGAAGGAGATACGCAGTATTTT.

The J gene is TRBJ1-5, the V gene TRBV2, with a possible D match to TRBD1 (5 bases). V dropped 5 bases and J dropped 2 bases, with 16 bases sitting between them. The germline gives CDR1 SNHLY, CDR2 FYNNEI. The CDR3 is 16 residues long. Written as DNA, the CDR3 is TGTGCCAGCAGTAAAAGGGCCAGGGAGGGCAATCAGCCCCAGCATTTT. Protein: CASSKRAREGNQPQHF.

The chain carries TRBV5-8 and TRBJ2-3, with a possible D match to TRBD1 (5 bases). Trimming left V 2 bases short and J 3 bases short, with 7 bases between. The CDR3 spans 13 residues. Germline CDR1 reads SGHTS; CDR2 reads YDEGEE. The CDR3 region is CASSFDRTDTQYF. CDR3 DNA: TGTGCCAGCAGCTTCGACAGAACAGATACGCAGTATTTT.

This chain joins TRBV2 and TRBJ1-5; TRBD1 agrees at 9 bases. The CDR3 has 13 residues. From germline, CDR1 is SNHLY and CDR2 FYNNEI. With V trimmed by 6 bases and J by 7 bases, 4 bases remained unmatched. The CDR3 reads CASSRDREQPQHF. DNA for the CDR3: TGTGCCAGCAGCCGGGACAGGGAGCAGCCCCAGCATTTT. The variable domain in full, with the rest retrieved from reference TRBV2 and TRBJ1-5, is EPEVTQTPSHQVTQMGQEVILRCVPISNHLYFYWYRQILGQKVEFLVSFYNNEISEKSEIFDDQFSVERPDGSNFTLKIRSTKLEDSAMYFCASSRDREQPQHFGDGTRLSIL.

The CDR3 here is CACGFRANVLTF. CDR3 nucleotides: TGTGCCTGCGGGTTTCGGGCCAACGTCCTGACTTTC. The chain has TRBV7-2 and TRBJ2-6; tentatively, D is TRBD2 (5 bases). This CDR3 is built from 12 residues. Trimming shortened V by 11 bases and J by 5 bases, and 10 bases separated the two germline ends. CDR1 and CDR2 from the germline V gene are SGHTA and FQGNSA.

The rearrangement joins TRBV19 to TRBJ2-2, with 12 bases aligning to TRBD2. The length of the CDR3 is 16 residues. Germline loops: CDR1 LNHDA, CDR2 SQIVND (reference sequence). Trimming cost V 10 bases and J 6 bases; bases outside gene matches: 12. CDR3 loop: CATGRASGRGAGELFF. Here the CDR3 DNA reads TGTGCCACCGGTCGGGCTAGCGGGAGGGGGGCCGGGGAGCTGTTTTTT.

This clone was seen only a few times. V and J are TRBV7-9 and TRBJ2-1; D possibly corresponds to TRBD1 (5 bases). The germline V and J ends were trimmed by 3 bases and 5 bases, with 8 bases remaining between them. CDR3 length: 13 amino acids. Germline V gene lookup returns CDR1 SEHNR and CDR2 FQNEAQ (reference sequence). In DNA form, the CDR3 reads TGTGCCAGCAGCTTTTCCAGGGACAATGAGCAGTTCTTC. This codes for CASSFSRDNEQFF.

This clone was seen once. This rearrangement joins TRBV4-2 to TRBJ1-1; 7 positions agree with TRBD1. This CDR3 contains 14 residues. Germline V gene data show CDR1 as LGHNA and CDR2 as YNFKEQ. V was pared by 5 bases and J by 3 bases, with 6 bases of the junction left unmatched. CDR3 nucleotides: TGTGCCAGCAGCAGGGGGCGCTTAGACACTGAAGCTTTCTTT. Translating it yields CASSRGRLDTEAFF.

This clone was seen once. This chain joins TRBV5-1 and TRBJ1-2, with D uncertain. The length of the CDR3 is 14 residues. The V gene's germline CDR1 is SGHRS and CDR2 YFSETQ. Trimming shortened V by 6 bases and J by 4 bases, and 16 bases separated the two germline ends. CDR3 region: CASNFDGEVYGYTF. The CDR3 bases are TGCGCCAGCAACTTCGACGGGGAGGTCTATGGCTACACCTTC.

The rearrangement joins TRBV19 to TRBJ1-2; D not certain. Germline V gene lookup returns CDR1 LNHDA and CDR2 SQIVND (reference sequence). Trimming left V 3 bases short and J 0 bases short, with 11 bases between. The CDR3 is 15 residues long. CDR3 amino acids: CASSIGSTANYGYTF. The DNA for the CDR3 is TGTGCCAGTAGTATTGGAAGCACAGCTAACTATGGCTACACCTTC.

The CDR3 region is CASSAHKTGSNNEQYF. DNA of the CDR3: TGTGCCAGCAGCGCCCATAAGACAGGGAGTAACAACGAGCAGTACTTC. The chain couples TRBV9 to TRBJ2-7; TRBD1 aligns across 7 bases. Germline V gene data show CDR1 as SGDLS and CDR2 as YYNGEE. V lost 3 bases, J lost 5 bases, and 14 bases stayed unmatched. This CDR3 has 16 residues.

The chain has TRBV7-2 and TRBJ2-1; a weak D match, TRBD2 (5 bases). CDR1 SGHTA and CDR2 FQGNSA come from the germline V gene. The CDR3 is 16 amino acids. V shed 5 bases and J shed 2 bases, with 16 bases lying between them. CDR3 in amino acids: CASSPLAIEPYNEQFF. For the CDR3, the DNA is TGTGCCAGCAGCCCCTTAGCGATCGAGCCCTACAATGAGCAGTTCTTC.

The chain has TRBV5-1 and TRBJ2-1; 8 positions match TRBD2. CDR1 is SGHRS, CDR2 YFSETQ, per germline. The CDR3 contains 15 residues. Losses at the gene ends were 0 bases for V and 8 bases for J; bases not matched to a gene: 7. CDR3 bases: TGCGCCAGCAGCTTGGTAGCGACTAGCGAAGATGAGCAGTTCTTC. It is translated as CASSLVATSEDEQFF.

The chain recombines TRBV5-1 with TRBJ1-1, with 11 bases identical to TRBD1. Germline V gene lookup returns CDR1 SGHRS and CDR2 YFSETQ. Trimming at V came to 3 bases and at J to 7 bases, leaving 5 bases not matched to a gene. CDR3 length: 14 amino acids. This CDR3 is CASSSGQGVGEAFF. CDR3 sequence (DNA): TGCGCCAGCAGCTCGGGACAGGGGGTTGGTGAAGCTTTCTTT.

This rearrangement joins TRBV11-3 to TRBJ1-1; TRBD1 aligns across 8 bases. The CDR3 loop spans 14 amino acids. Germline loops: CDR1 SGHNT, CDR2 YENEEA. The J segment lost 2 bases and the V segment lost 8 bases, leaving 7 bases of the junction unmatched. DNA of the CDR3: TGTGCCAGCGGACAGGACAGGGCCAACACTGAAGCTTTCTTT. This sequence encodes CASGQDRANTEAFF.

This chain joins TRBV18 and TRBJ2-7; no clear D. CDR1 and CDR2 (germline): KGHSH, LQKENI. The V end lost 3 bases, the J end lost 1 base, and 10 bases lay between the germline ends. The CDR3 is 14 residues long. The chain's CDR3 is CASSPEAPSYEQYF. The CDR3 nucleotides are TGTGCCAGCTCACCCGAGGCCCCATCCTACGAGCAGTACTTC.

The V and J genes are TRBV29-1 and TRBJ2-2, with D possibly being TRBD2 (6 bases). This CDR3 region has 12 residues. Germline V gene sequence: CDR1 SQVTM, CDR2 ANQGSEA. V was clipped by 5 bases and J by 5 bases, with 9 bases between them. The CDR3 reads CSVLEGTGELFF. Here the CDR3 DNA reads TGCAGCGTTCTGGAGGGAACCGGGGAGCTGTTTTTT.

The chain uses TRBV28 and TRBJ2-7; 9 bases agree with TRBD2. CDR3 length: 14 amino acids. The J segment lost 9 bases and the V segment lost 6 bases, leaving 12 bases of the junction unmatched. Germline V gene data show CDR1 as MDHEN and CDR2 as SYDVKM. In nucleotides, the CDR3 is TGTGCCAGCAGCCCGAAGCCGATACTAGCGGGGCAGTACTTC. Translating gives CASSPKPILAGQYF.

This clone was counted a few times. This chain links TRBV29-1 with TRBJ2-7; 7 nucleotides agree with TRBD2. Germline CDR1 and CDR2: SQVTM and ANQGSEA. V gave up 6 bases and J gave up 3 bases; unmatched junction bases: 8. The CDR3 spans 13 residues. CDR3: CSVGGATHYEQYF. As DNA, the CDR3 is TGCAGCGTGGGAGGGGCTACTCACTACGAGCAGTACTTC.

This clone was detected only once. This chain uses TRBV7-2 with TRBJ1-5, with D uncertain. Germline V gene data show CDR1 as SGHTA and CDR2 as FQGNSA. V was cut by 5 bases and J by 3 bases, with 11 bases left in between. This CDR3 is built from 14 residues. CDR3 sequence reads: CASSIGLNNQPQHF. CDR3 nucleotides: TGTGCCAGCAGCATAGGACTAAACAATCAGCCCCAGCATTTT.